The next 23 T cell receptor beta chains were all read from a single sample in a study of cytomegalovirus exposure and HLA in healthy donors. Primers included in the PCR were 60 Vbeta and 13 Jbeta primers. Measured with immunoSEQ multiplex PCR; TCRdb has only the in-frame clones, and not every one. Its listing shows about 140,000 clones. Sequenced sample: PBMCs. These receptors came from a man in his forties in good health and CMV-seronegative.

V and J are TRBV5-4 and TRBJ1-5; D remains unclear. Germline CDR1 is SGHNT and CDR2 is YYREEE (reference sequence). Trimming took 3 bases from V and 4 from J, leaving 11 bases between them. CDR3 length: 14 residues. This CDR3 reads CASSWEPGNQPQHF. The CDR3 DNA reads as TGTGCCAGCAGCTGGGAACCGGGGAATCAGCCCCAGCATTTT.

The V gene is TRBV4-1, the J gene TRBJ1-2, with TRBD1 identical over 7 bases. V dropped 2 bases and J dropped 7; count of bases not matched to a gene: 4. CDR3 length: 13 residues. CDR1 and CDR2 (germline): MGHRA, YSYEKL. This CDR3 reads CASSQRQGGGYTF. The DNA for the CDR3 is TGCGCCAGCAGCCAAAGACAGGGCGGTGGCTACACCTTC.

The chain couples TRBV7-9 to TRBJ1-1, with 7 bases fitting TRBD1. Per germline, CDR1 SEHNR and CDR2 FQNEAQ (reference sequence). J lost 1 base, V lost 3 bases, and 5 bases had no gene match. The CDR3 contains 15 residues. The CDR3 DNA sequence: TGTGCCAGCAGCTTTCTAGGGGGCCGGAACACTGAAGCTTTCTTT. It yields the protein CASSFLGGRNTEAFF.

CDR3: CAITEQGYEQYF. The CDR3 DNA is TGTGCCATCACAGAACAGGGCTACGAGCAGTACTTC. V and J are TRBV10-3 and TRBJ2-7, with D possibly being TRBD1 (6 bases). Germline V gives CDR1 ENHRY, CDR2 SYGVKD. The CDR3 length is 12 residues. V lost 7 bases, J lost 3 bases, and 10 bases lay in between.

V gene TRBV6-6 combines with J gene TRBJ2-1; no definite D call. Trimming took 8 bases from V and 10 from J, leaving 9 bases between them. Germline loops: CDR1 MNHNY, CDR2 SVGAGI (reference sequence). The CDR3 sequence is 10 residues long. The CDR3 DNA reads TGTGCCAGCGGTCAAGCGGAGCAGTTCTTC. It translates to CASGQAEQFF.

V gene TRBV9 combines with J gene TRBJ2-3; D is uncertain. Germline CDR1 reads SGDLS; CDR2 reads YYNGEE. CDR3 size: 14 residues. V was clipped by 0 bases and J by 2 bases, with 7 bases between them. The CDR3 region is CASSVGAITDTQYF. CDR3 nucleotides: TGTGCCAGCAGCGTAGGGGCCATCACAGATACGCAGTATTTT.

The J gene is TRBJ2-7, the V gene TRBV9; D is uncertain. The CDR3 runs 15 residues. Trimming removed 4 bases at V and 0 bases at J, with 14 bases between. Per the germline V gene, CDR1 is SGDLS and CDR2 is YYNGEE. Here the CDR3 reads CASSPWPLSSYEQYF. The DNA of the CDR3 is TGTGCCAGCAGCCCCTGGCCTCTCAGCTCCTACGAGCAGTACTTC.

This chain joins TRBV28 and TRBJ2-3; 7 positions agree with TRBD2. V trimming: 3 bases; J trimming: 3 bases; junction bases outside the gene matches: 6. The CDR3 is 15 amino acids. The germline gives CDR1 MDHEN, CDR2 SYDVKM. The CDR3 DNA sequence: TGTGCCAGCAGTTTCCGCGGGGGAGAGACAGATACGCAGTATTTT. Protein: CASSFRGGETDTQYF. Looking up the rest from reference TRBV28 and TRBJ2-3 gives the full variable domain: DVKVTQSSRYLVKRTGEKVFLECVQDMDHENMFWYRQDPGLGLRLIYFSYDVKMKEKGDIPEGYSVSREKKERFSLILESASTNQTSMYLCASSFRGGETDTQYFGPGTRLTVL.

The chain joins TRBV5-1 to TRBJ1-3; the D gene is possibly TRBD1 (5 bases). The germline V gene has CDR1 SGHRS and CDR2 YFSETQ. The CDR3 totals 15 residues. Trimming removed 0 bases at V and 4 bases at J, with 11 bases between. The CDR3 bases are TGCGCCAGCAGCTTGGCCGGAAGGGGAGGAAACACCATATATTTT. Protein: CASSLAGRGGNTIYF.

The chain couples TRBV4-2 to TRBJ1-4; possible D gene TRBD1, 5 bases. Germline assignment: CDR1 LGHNA and CDR2 YNFKEQ. The CDR3 consists of 17 residues. V was shortened by 0 bases and J by 2 bases, with 13 bases between the two germline ends. The CDR3 sequence is CASSQDRAETTNEKLFF. CDR3 coding DNA: TGTGCCAGCAGCCAAGACAGGGCAGAGACGACTAATGAAAAACTGTTTTTT.

This chain links TRBV2 with TRBJ2-3, with a possible D match to TRBD2 (5 bases). The CDR3 runs to 13 residues. Germline values: CDR1 SNHLY, CDR2 FYNNEI. The V gene lost 6 bases and the J gene lost 1 base, with 8 bases spanning the gap. The CDR3 reads CASSWGGTDTQYF. DNA for the CDR3: TGTGCCAGCAGCTGGGGAGGCACAGATACGCAGTATTTT. The whole variable domain, filled in from reference TRBV2 and TRBJ2-3, reads EPEVTQTPSHQVTQMGQEVILRCVPISNHLYFYWYRQILGQKVEFLVSFYNNEISEKSEIFDDQFSVERPDGSNFTLKIRSTKLEDSAMYFCASSWGGTDTQYFGPGTRLTVL.

Here the CDR3 reads CASSGGQNGYTF. DNA for the CDR3: TGCGCCAGCAGTGGAGGGCAGAATGGCTACACCTTC. The chain is built from TRBV10-2 and TRBJ1-2; no definite D call. The CDR3 runs 12 residues. Germline CDR1 is WSHSY and CDR2 is SAAADI. V lost 4 bases, J lost 6 bases, and 9 bases lay in between.

The chain has TRBV27 and TRBJ2-7, with TRBD1 identical over 10 bases. This CDR3 region has 15 residues. The V segment lost 5 bases and the J segment 6 bases; nucleotides outside the gene matches: 10. Germline lookup yields CDR1 MNHEY and CDR2 SMNVEV (reference sequence). The CDR3 DNA follows: TGTGCCAGCAGTCCCCTTACCGGGACAGGGGCCGAGCAGTACTTC. Its translation: CASSPLTGTGAEQYF.

The V call is TRBV18, the J call TRBJ2-1; 8 nucleotides line up with TRBD1. Germline CDR1 and CDR2: KGHSH and LQKENI. V gave up 0 bases and J gave up 10 bases; unmatched junction bases: 14. The CDR3 has 17 amino acids. The CDR3: CASSPPRGTGPFSEQFF. The CDR3 DNA reads as TGTGCCAGCTCACCACCGAGAGGGACAGGTCCCTTCAGCGAGCAGTTCTTC.

V is TRBV19 and J is TRBJ1-2; 7 nucleotides agree with TRBD1. Trimming removed 5 bases from V and 5 bases from J; junction bases left unmatched: 5. Germline values: CDR1 LNHDA, CDR2 SQIVND (reference sequence). This CDR3 contains 13 residues. This chain's CDR3 is CASSLAQGYGYTF. The CDR3 DNA reads TGTGCCAGTAGTCTCGCACAGGGGTATGGCTACACCTTC.

This chain connects TRBV28 to TRBJ1-5, with a weak D call TRBD1 (6 bases). Germline assignment: CDR1 MDHEN and CDR2 SYDVKM. V shed 3 bases and J shed 6 bases, with 15 bases lying between them. This CDR3 is built from 15 residues. The CDR3 bases are TGTGCCAGCAGTTTTTCCCGGGGGGCGAGTCAGCCCCAGCATTTT. It translates to CASSFSRGASQPQHF.

The chain carries TRBV5-6 and TRBJ1-1; a weak D match, TRBD1 (6 bases). The CDR3 totals 14 residues. The V gene lost 4 bases and the J gene lost 4 bases, with 14 bases spanning the gap. Germline assignment: CDR1 SGHDT and CDR2 YYEEEE. The DNA of the CDR3 is TGTGCCAGCAGCCATTTACAAGGGGGCACTGAAGCTTTCTTT. Amino acids: CASSHLQGGTEAFF. The whole variable domain, remainder taken from reference TRBV5-6 and TRBJ1-1, is DAGVTQSPTHLIKTRGQQVTLRCSPKSGHDTVSWYQQALGQGPQFIFQYYEEEERQRGNFPDRFSGHQFPNYSSELNVNALLLGDSALYLCASSHLQGGTEAFFGQGTRLTVV.

The chain has TRBV12-5 and TRBJ1-5, with 7 bases fitting TRBD1. The CDR3 is made up of 18 amino acids. V lost 4 bases to trimming and J lost 4 bases; unmatched junction nucleotides: 16. Per the germline V gene, CDR1 is LGHNT and CDR2 is FRNRAP. CDR3 amino acids: CASGWTYTRQGSNQPQHF. The CDR3 coding sequence is TGTGCTAGTGGTTGGACATACACCCGACAGGGTTCGAATCAGCCCCAGCATTTT.

The chain's CDR3 is CASSLAVASGGAYEQYF. CDR3 sequence (DNA): TGTGCCAGCAGCTTAGCAGTGGCGAGCGGGGGGGCCTACGAGCAGTACTTC. The chain carries TRBV7-8 and TRBJ2-7; 10 nucleotides align to TRBD2. Germline V lookup: CDR1 SGHVS, CDR2 FQNEAQ. This CDR3 is built from 17 residues. V shed 0 bases and J 2 bases; nucleotides not matched to a gene: 7.

CDR3 coding DNA: TGTGCCAGCAGTTGGATCCGGGACAGGCGGAATAGCTCCTACGAGCAGTACTTC. Its protein product is CASSWIRDRRNSSYEQYF. The chain recombines TRBV27 with TRBJ2-7; 8 bases map to TRBD1. The CDR3 runs 18 residues. V lost 4 bases to trimming and J lost 0 bases; unmatched junction nucleotides: 14. The germline V gene has CDR1 MNHEY and CDR2 SMNVEV (reference sequence).

This chain links TRBV7-2 with TRBJ1-5, with 11 bases fitting TRBD1. From germline, CDR1 is SGHTA and CDR2 FQGNSA. With 3 bases clipped from V and 7 bases from J, the junction kept 2 bases outside the gene matches. This CDR3 has 14 residues. DNA for the CDR3: TGTGCCAGCAGCTTCGGACAGGGGGCCCAGCCCCAGCATTTT. This codes for CASSFGQGAQPQHF.

The CDR3 DNA follows: TGTGCCATCAGAGAAGGGGTCCTTAGGACCTACGAGCAGTACTTC. This gives the protein CAIREGVLRTYEQYF. The chain links TRBV10-3 to TRBJ2-7; D perhaps matches TRBD1 (5 bases). Germline loops: CDR1 ENHRY, CDR2 SYGVKD. V was pared by 6 bases and J by 2 bases, with 17 bases between. The CDR3 contains 15 residues.

This sequence joins TRBV5-6 and TRBJ2-3; 7 bases match TRBD1. Losses at the gene ends were 4 bases for V and 5 bases for J; bases not matched to a gene: 13. Germline V gene sequence: CDR1 SGHDT, CDR2 YYEEEE. The CDR3 loop spans 16 amino acids. DNA of the CDR3: TGTGCCAGCAGCGGTGGACTCGACAGGGTTGTAGATACGCAGTATTTT. Translation: CASSGGLDRVVDTQYF.